The 21 T cell receptor beta chains below were found in one sample sequenced in a study of OX40 agonist ivuxolimab in advanced cancers. The data were produced by immunoSEQ multiplex PCR, yet TCRdb's version contains in-frame clones alone and is incomplete. The profile shows 77,000 or so clones, over 80% of them singletons. The sequencing used CD4+ or CD8+ T cells sorted from blood, collected in a trial of the OX40 agonist ivuxolimab. Receptors originate from an adult with an advanced solid tumor such as melanoma, head and neck, liver or kidney cancer.

About this clone itself: This CDR3 is also generated by other DNA sequences in the sample. The rearrangement uses TRBV5-1 and TRBJ2-3; 9 bases map to TRBD2. The CDR3 sequence is 16 residues long. After removal of 4 bases from V and 0 bases from J, the junction contained 6 bases not matched to a gene. The germline V gene has CDR1 SGHRS and CDR2 YFSETQ. The CDR3 region is CASSLGGLASTDTQYF. In DNA form, the CDR3 reads TGCGCCAGCAGCCTCGGAGGACTAGCGAGCACAGATACGCAGTATTTT. The full variable domain, with the rest looked up from reference TRBV5-1 and TRBJ2-3, is KAGVTQTPRYLIKTRGQQVTLSCSPISGHRSVSWYQQTPGQGLQFLFEYFSETQRNKGNFPGRFSGRQFSNSRSEMNVSTLELGDSALYLCASSLGGLASTDTQYFGPGTRLTVL.

Only a few counts were recorded for this clone. This chain links TRBV19 with TRBJ1-1; the D is unclear. The CDR3 covers 14 residues. Germline lookup yields CDR1 LNHDA and CDR2 SQIVND (reference sequence). Between the trimmed V and J ends, which lost 3 bases and 5 bases, there was a span of 13 bases. This CDR3 is CASSIEGWGTEAFF. The CDR3 DNA sequence: TGTGCCAGTAGTATTGAGGGATGGGGAACTGAAGCTTTCTTT.

In its sample, this clone was seen a few times. The chain carries TRBV18 and TRBJ1-5; tentative D call: TRBD1 (6 bases). V was cut by 5 bases and J by 0 bases, with 17 bases left in between. The germline V gene has CDR1 KGHSH and CDR2 LQKENI. CDR3 length equals 17 residues. CDR3 region: CASSDLRGGSSNQPQHF. DNA of the CDR3: TGTGCCAGCTCAGACCTCAGGGGTGGGAGTAGCAATCAGCCCCAGCATTTT.

The CDR3 sequence: CASKGGQRNEKLFF. In DNA, the CDR3 is TGTGCCAGCAAAGGGGGCCAGAGAAATGAAAAACTGTTTTTT. This chain joins TRBV6-6 and TRBJ1-4; 7 bases fit TRBD1. The V segment lost 7 bases and the J segment 5 bases; nucleotides outside the gene matches: 7. CDR1 and CDR2 (germline): MNHNY, SVGAGI (reference sequence). The CDR3 has 14 amino acids.

V and J are TRBV2 and TRBJ1-1; unclear D gene. Trimming stripped 1 base from V and 6 bases from J, with 15 bases between. CDR1 and CDR2 (germline): SNHLY, FYNNEI. The CDR3 totals 15 residues. CDR3 protein: CASSEEGRYGPEAFF. The DNA for the CDR3 is TGTGCCAGCAGTGAAGAGGGCAGGTATGGTCCTGAAGCTTTCTTT.

V and J are TRBV6-6 and TRBJ1-2; 7 bases fit TRBD1. V was pared by 5 bases and J by 4 bases, with 7 bases of the junction left unmatched. This CDR3 is 14 amino acids long. Germline CDR1 MNHNY, CDR2 SVGAGI (reference sequence). Written as DNA, the CDR3 is TGTGCCAGCAGTCCCCCGACAGGGTCCTATGGCTACACCTTC. Residues: CASSPPTGSYGYTF.

V is TRBV11-2 and J is TRBJ2-6, with D hard to call. The CDR3 contains 12 residues. Germline V gene sequence: CDR1 SGHAT, CDR2 FQNNGV. V lost 8 bases to trimming and J lost 2 bases, with 4 bases between them. The chain's CDR3 is CASLTGANVLTF. The DNA of the CDR3 is TGTGCCAGCCTTACTGGGGCCAACGTCCTGACTTTC.

The genes are TRBV6-1 and TRBJ2-1; D perhaps matches TRBD1 (5 bases). Germline CDR1 and CDR2: MNHNS and SASEGT. The length of the CDR3 is 13 residues. V lost 6 bases to trimming and J lost 8 bases, with 14 bases between them. The chain's CDR3 is CASRRDRLDEQFF. CDR3 bases: TGTGCCAGCAGGAGAGACAGACTCGATGAGCAGTTCTTC.

J is TRBJ1-2 and V is TRBV7-2, with D possibly TRBD1 on 5 matching bases. Germline CDR1 SGHTA, CDR2 FQGNSA. Trimming cost V 2 bases and J 1 base, with 11 bases left between them. CDR3 length: 15 residues. CDR3 loop: CASSLMGRVNYGYTF. The CDR3, as DNA: TGTGCCAGCAGCTTAATGGGACGGGTTAACTATGGCTACACCTTC.

The gene calls are TRBV30 and TRBJ1-3, with 7 bases aligning to TRBD1. The CDR3 contains 17 residues. The germline V gene has CDR1 GTSNPN and CDR2 SVGIG (reference sequence). The V segment lost 2 bases and the J segment 0 bases; nucleotides outside the gene matches: 10. CDR3 sequence reads: CAWSLRRGTASGNTIYF. The CDR3 DNA sequence: TGTGCCTGGAGTTTGCGGAGAGGGACAGCCTCTGGAAACACCATATATTTT.

J is TRBJ1-1 and V is TRBV11-2; D gene unclear. The CDR3 is made up of 13 amino acids. Per germline, CDR1 SGHAT and CDR2 FQNNGV. V was clipped by 1 base and J by 3 bases, with 6 bases between them. The CDR3 sequence is CASSLASYTEAFF. In DNA, the CDR3 is TGTGCCAGCAGCTTAGCTTCGTACACTGAAGCTTTCTTT.

J is TRBJ2-7 and V is TRBV5-1, with D perhaps TRBD1 or TRBD2 (5 bases each). This CDR3 spans 15 amino acids. From germline, CDR1 is SGHRS and CDR2 YFSETQ. V lost 1 base to trimming and J lost 2 bases, with 13 bases between them. The DNA for the CDR3 is TGCGCCAGCAGCTTGTACGGGACGGTGACCTACGAGCAGTACTTC. Translation: CASSLYGTVTYEQYF.

The rearrangement links TRBV28 to TRBJ2-4; D is undetermined. Trimming left V 2 bases short and J 2 bases short, with 13 bases between. Germline loops: CDR1 MDHEN, CDR2 SYDVKM. The CDR3 spans 16 residues. CDR3 nucleotides: TGTGCCAGCAGTTTAGACGGGTCTCTAACCAAAAACATTCAGTACTTC. Amino acids: CASSLDGSLTKNIQYF.

The chain employs TRBV15 and TRBJ2-2; no clear D gene. Between the trimmed V and J ends, which lost 0 bases and 1 base, there was a span of 6 bases. The CDR3 is made up of 15 amino acids. Germline CDR1 LNHNV, CDR2 YYDKDF (reference sequence). CDR3 sequence: CATSRDLGNTGELFF. CDR3 DNA: TGTGCCACCAGCAGAGATCTGGGGAACACCGGGGAGCTGTTTTTT.

CDR3 bases: TGTGCCAGCTCACCAGGGAGCACAGATACGCAGTATTTT. This codes for CASSPGSTDTQYF. V is TRBV18 and J is TRBJ2-3; D is undetermined. Germline CDR1 and CDR2: KGHSH and LQKENI. V was clipped by 2 bases and J by 0 bases, with 3 bases between them. The CDR3 runs to 13 residues. Drawing the rest from reference TRBV18 and TRBJ2-3, the complete variable domain is NAGVMQNPRHLVRRRGQEARLRCSPMKGHSHVYWYRQLPEEGLKFMVYLQKENIIDESGMPKERFSAEFPKEGPSILRIQQVVRGDSAAYFCASSPGSTDTQYFGPGTRLTVL.

This clone has a handful of counts. The rearrangement uses TRBV2 and TRBJ1-5; D not certain. The ends were cut back, 7 bases at V and 4 bases at J, with 11 bases in the middle. Germline-derived CDR1 and CDR2 are SNHLY and FYNNEI. This CDR3 is 13 amino acids long. The CDR3 nucleotides read TGTGCCAGCAAGCTCATAATAAATCAGCCCCAGCATTTT. Protein product: CASKLIINQPQHF.

V and J are TRBV28 and TRBJ2-7; D remains ambiguous. Germline V gene lookup returns CDR1 MDHEN and CDR2 SYDVKM. This CDR3 has 13 residues. Trimming removed 2 bases at V and 9 bases at J, with 14 bases between. As DNA, the CDR3 is TGTGCCAGCAGTTTAACTCTACCCCTAGGGCAGTACTTC. It translates to CASSLTLPLGQYF. The full variable domain, rest sourced from reference TRBV28 and TRBJ2-7, is DVKVTQSSRYLVKRTGEKVFLECVQDMDHENMFWYRQDPGLGLRLIYFSYDVKMKEKGDIPEGYSVSREKKERFSLILESASTNQTSMYLCASSLTLPLGQYFGPGTRLTVT.

The chain combines TRBV19 with TRBJ2-5, with D possibly being TRBD2 (6 bases). The length of the CDR3 is 14 residues. Germline V lookup: CDR1 LNHDA, CDR2 SQIVND (reference sequence). V shed 5 bases and J shed 4 bases, with 14 bases lying between them. The CDR3 region is CASSGRGGTETQYF. Here the CDR3 DNA reads TGTGCCAGTAGTGGTCGTGGAGGGACAGAGACCCAGTACTTC.

DNA for the CDR3: TGTGCCATCGGGACAGATGACAAAAACATTCAGTACTTC. Translating gives CAIGTDDKNIQYF. V usage is TRBV28 and J usage is TRBJ2-4; 7 bases are shared with TRBD1. Germline V gene lookup returns CDR1 MDHEN and CDR2 SYDVKM. This CDR3 is 13 amino acids long. V trimming: 10 bases; J trimming: 3 bases; junction bases outside the gene matches: 6.

This clone was observed a single time. V usage is TRBV27 and J usage is TRBJ1-1; 7 bases map to TRBD1. Trimming cost V 7 bases and J 2 bases; bases outside gene matches: 7. Germline CDR1 and CDR2: MNHEY and SMNVEV (reference sequence). The CDR3 is 14 residues long. CDR3 protein: CASTTGTANTEAFF. The CDR3, as DNA: TGTGCCAGCACTACGGGGACAGCAAACACTGAAGCTTTCTTT.

The genes are TRBV6-1 and TRBJ1-2, with 10 bases identical to TRBD1. The CDR3 sequence is 14 residues long. J gave up 4 bases and V 5 bases, and 4 bases lay outside the gene matches. Germline V gene data show CDR1 as MNHNS and CDR2 as SASEGT. The CDR3 DNA reads TGTGCCAGCAGTCTCTGGACAGGGGGCTATGGCTACACCTTC. It translates to CASSLWTGGYGYTF.